A single sample gave rise to the 12 T cell receptor beta chains below, sequenced in a study of blood T cell repertoires in COVID-19. Clones were read by immunoSEQ multiplex PCR, and TCRdb kept only the in-frame ones, dropping some. The table includes 150,000 or so clones, 80% detected once. Sequencing was performed on peripheral blood. Receptors were obtained from a man aged 55 to 70 with active or convalescent COVID-19.

The V call is TRBV5-4, the J call TRBJ2-1; 7 nucleotides line up with TRBD1. Trimming took 3 bases from V and 2 from J; bases not matched to a gene: 2. This CDR3 is 14 amino acids long. Germline CDR1 reads SGHNT; CDR2 reads YYREEE (reference sequence). CDR3 amino acids: CASSSQGAYNEQFF. The CDR3 coding sequence is TGTGCCAGCAGCTCGCAGGGGGCCTACAATGAGCAGTTCTTC.

In its sample, this clone was seen once. The rearrangement links TRBV7-2 to TRBJ2-7; TRBD2 might be the D (6 bases). The CDR3 covers 12 residues. The V end lost 3 bases, the J end lost 3 bases, and 6 bases lay between the germline ends. Germline assignment: CDR1 SGHTA and CDR2 FQGNSA. CDR3 region: CASSFSGYEQYF. Here the CDR3 DNA reads TGTGCCAGCAGCTTTAGCGGCTACGAGCAGTACTTC.

The chain has TRBV20-1 and TRBJ2-7; no clear D. The germline V gene has CDR1 DFQATT and CDR2 SNEGSKA (reference sequence). The CDR3 is 11 amino acids. V lost 6 bases, J lost 12 bases, and 18 bases lay in between. The CDR3 sequence: CSAHILRVGYF. The CDR3 region has the DNA TGCAGTGCCCATATTCTACGGGTGGGGTACTTC.

The chain combines TRBV6-6 with TRBJ1-1, with a weak D call TRBD1 (6 bases). Germline loops: CDR1 MNHNY, CDR2 SVGAGI (reference sequence). The CDR3 is 13 amino acids. The V end lost 6 bases, the J end lost 6 bases, and 14 bases lay between the germline ends. Here the CDR3 DNA reads TGTGCCAGCAGAGCGGGGGGGCAGGCTGAAGCTTTCTTT. It yields the protein CASRAGGQAEAFF.

At least ten counts were recorded for this clone. Other nucleotide sequences from this sample produce the same CDR3. This chain joins TRBV5-1 and TRBJ2-2; 11 positions agree with TRBD1. This CDR3 has 15 residues. Germline lookup yields CDR1 SGHRS and CDR2 YFSETQ. With V trimmed by 3 bases and J by 7 bases, 5 bases remained unmatched. The CDR3 spells CASSSGQGAIGELFF. CDR3 nucleotides: TGCGCCAGCAGCTCCGGACAGGGGGCAATCGGGGAGCTGTTTTTT.

The J gene is TRBJ1-1, the V gene TRBV20-1; TRBD1 is a possible D gene (5 bases). This CDR3 spans 11 amino acids. Per germline, CDR1 DFQATT and CDR2 SNEGSKA (reference sequence). The CDR3 DNA is TGCAGAGGGGATACAGATTATGAAGCTTTCTTT. Translation: CRGDTDYEAFF.

The V gene is TRBV5-1, the J gene TRBJ2-3; 9 bases are shared with TRBD2. Germline values: CDR1 SGHRS, CDR2 YFSETQ. This CDR3 spans 14 amino acids. After removal of 7 bases from V and 1 base from J, the junction contained 4 bases not matched to a gene. Here the CDR3 reads CASSSGIRTDTQYF. CDR3 DNA sequence: TGCGCCAGCTCTAGCGGGATTCGCACAGATACGCAGTATTTT.

The chain carries TRBV5-4 and TRBJ2-3, with TRBD2 identical over 10 bases. Germline trimming cut 3 bases from V and 2 bases from J; bases unmatched to any gene: 6. The CDR3 length is 16 residues. Germline V lookup: CDR1 SGHNT, CDR2 YYREEE (reference sequence). The CDR3, as DNA: TGTGCCAGCAGCTCCCTGACTAGCGGGTTCACAGATACGCAGTATTTT. Protein product: CASSSLTSGFTDTQYF.

The genes are TRBV4-1 and TRBJ2-1; 7 bases match TRBD2. The germline V gene has CDR1 MGHRA and CDR2 YSYEKL. CDR3 length: 14 amino acids. V was clipped by 3 bases and J by 7 bases; unmatched bases: 6. The CDR3 DNA sequence: TGCGCCAGCAGCCAGGGAGCGGGAATAAATGAGCAGTTCTTC. Translated: CASSQGAGINEQFF.

This chain links TRBV10-1 with TRBJ2-6, with a weak D call TRBD1 (6 bases). Trimming cost V 2 bases and J 4 bases, with 30 bases left between them. The germline gives CDR1 WNHNN, CDR2 SYGVQD (reference sequence). This CDR3 contains 22 residues. CDR3 in amino acids: CASSEPSWGWDTFLWGANVLTF. CDR3 DNA sequence: TGCGCCAGCAGTGAGCCATCTTGGGGCTGGGACACCTTCCTTTGGGGGGCCAACGTCCTGACTTTC.

This clone was observed a single time. CDR3 amino acids: CASSGASGQETQYF. The CDR3 nucleotides are TGTGCCAGCAGCGGAGCTAGCGGCCAAGAGACCCAGTACTTC. This chain links TRBV5-4 with TRBJ2-5; 7 bases match TRBD2. Looked up from germline, CDR1 is SGHNT and CDR2 is YYREEE (reference sequence). V was pared by 4 bases and J by 1 base, with 4 bases of the junction left unmatched. The CDR3 is 14 amino acids.

This clone was seen more than once but under ten times. The chain is built from TRBV5-5 and TRBJ1-1; the match to TRBD1 covers 9 bases. J lost 2 bases, V lost 4 bases, and 6 bases had no gene match. Germline CDR1 is SGHKS and CDR2 is YYEKEE (reference sequence). This CDR3 has 15 residues. The CDR3 sequence is CASSTRTGVNTEAFF. The CDR3 DNA reads as TGTGCCAGCAGCACCCGGACAGGGGTTAACACTGAAGCTTTCTTT.